The clone carrying this T cell receptor (beta chain) showed up just once. The antigen remains unidentified. Each donor contributed 85,000 to 100,000 T cells on average, unsorted. This sample stems from a study of T cells in tuberculosis. The study, taken as a whole, reports: Active tuberculosis cases were adults; controls were adolescents.

V lost 0 bases to trimming and J lost 4 bases; unmatched junction nucleotides: 5. The germline V gene encodes CDR1 SGHDT and CDR2 YYEEEE. The CDR3 extends over 15 amino acids. TCRdb's table, derived via immunoSEQ multiplex PCR, lists solely in-frame clones and lacks some. This sample has some 34,000 clones, with 80% to 95% found just once. This clonotype was sampled from a donor aged 10-30 years with latent tuberculosis or without tuberculosis infection. Some clones in this sample may be carry-over from other donors' samples. The chain links TRBV5-6 to TRBJ1-2; TRBD1 matches 8 bases. The specimen was PBMCs. CDR3 sequence reads: CASSLGTGRAYGYTF. The DNA of the CDR3 is TGTGCCAGCAGCTTGGGGACAGGGAGGGCCTATGGCTACACCTTC. The whole variable domain, remainder taken from reference TRBV5-6 and TRBJ1-2, is DAGVTQSPTHLIKTRGQQVTLRCSPKSGHDTVSWYQQALGQGPQFIFQYYEEEERQRGNFPDRFSGHQFPNYSSELNVNALLLGDSALYLCASSLGTGRAYGYTFGSGTRLTVV.